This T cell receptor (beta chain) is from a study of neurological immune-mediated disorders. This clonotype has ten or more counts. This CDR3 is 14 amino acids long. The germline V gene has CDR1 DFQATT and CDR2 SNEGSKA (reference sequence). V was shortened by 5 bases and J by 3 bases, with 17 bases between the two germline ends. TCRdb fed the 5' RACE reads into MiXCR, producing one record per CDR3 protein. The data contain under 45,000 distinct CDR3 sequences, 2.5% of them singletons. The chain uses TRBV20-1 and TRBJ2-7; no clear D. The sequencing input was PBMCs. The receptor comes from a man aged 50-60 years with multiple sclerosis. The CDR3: CSAARSSADYEQYF. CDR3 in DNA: TGCAGTGCTGCCAGATCCTCCGCCGACTACGAGCAGTACTTC.